These T cell receptor beta chains were read from a single sample in a study of blood T cell repertoires in COVID-19. Sequenced by immunoSEQ multiplex PCR; TCRdb stores in-frame clones only, minus some. The data contain fewer than 350,000 clones, more than 75% of them seen just once; the ten biggest clones take up approximately 2.5%. The sample was PBMCs or T cells enriched from blood (not recorded which). The receptors stem from a middle-aged woman with acute COVID-19. Each CDR3 is given with its conserved first and last residue. The D gene is left open where the match is weak. A clone size is listed for some rows: how often the clone was seen (once, few, many), or a class if it is expanded.

TRBD2 | TRBJ2-1 | TRBV27 | NA | CASRPHRGGSEQFF | TGTGCCAGCAGGCCCCATCGGGGGGGCAGTGAGCAGTTCTTC
NA | TRBJ2-5 | TRBV20-1 | NA | CSASSGGALETQYF | TGCAGTGCTAGTAGCGGAGGTGCCCTAGAGACCCAGTACTTC
NA | TRBJ2-1 | TRBV29-1 | NA | CSVDGRDNEQFF | TGCAGCGTTGATGGTCGAGACAATGAGCAGTTCTTC
NA | TRBJ1-1 | TRBV11-2 | NA | CASSQRYGNTEAFF | TGTGCCAGCAGCCAAAGATACGGGAACACTGAAGCTTTCTTT
NA | TRBJ2-7 | TRBV10-3 | NA | CAIRGRLDYEQYF | TGTGCCATCAGGGGGAGACTAGACTACGAGCAGTACTTC
NA | TRBJ1-5 | TRBV28 | few | CASRNRVSQPQHF | TGTGCCAGCAGGAACAGGGTTAGTCAGCCCCAGCATTTT
NA | TRBJ1-1 | TRBV19 | NA | CASSLLGGDLNTEAFF | TGTGCCAGTAGTCTCCTAGGGGGAGACTTGAACACTGAAGCTTTCTTT
NA | TRBJ2-3 | TRBV7-9 | once | CASSLVSASTDTQYF | TGTGCCAGCAGCTTAGTAAGCGCTAGCACAGATACGCAGTATTTT
TRBD2 | TRBJ2-3 | TRBV19 | NA | CATTSGRVGDTQYF | TGTGCCACCACTAGCGGGAGGGTCGGAGATACGCAGTATTTT
NA | TRBJ2-7 | TRBV18 | NA | CASSPLAGRDGEQYF | TGTGCCAGCTCACCATTGGCAGGGCGAGATGGAGAGCAGTACTTC
TRBD2 | TRBJ2-5 | TRBV4-3 | NA | CASSQGGGVGQETQYF | TGCGCCAGCAGCCAAGGGGGGGGAGTTGGTCAAGAGACCCAGTACTTC
TRBD2 | TRBJ2-7 | TRBV9 | NA | CASSVEGRGSEQYF | TGTGCCAGCAGCGTAGAGGGGAGGGGTTCCGAGCAGTACTTC
NA | TRBJ1-2 | TRBV7-9 | NA | CASSLGQRGYTF | TGTGCCAGCAGCCTGGGACAAAGGGGCTACACCTTC
NA | TRBJ1-1 | TRBV9 | NA | CASSILQGSEAFF | TGTGCCAGCAGCATATTACAGGGCTCTGAAGCTTTCTTT
NA | TRBJ2-1 | TRBV2 | once | CASSERGWNEQFF | TGTGCCAGCAGTGAAAGGGGCTGGAATGAGCAGTTCTTC
NA | TRBJ1-5 | TRBV7-2 | NA | CASSPSPNQPQHF | TGTGCCAGCAGCCCGTCCCCCAATCAGCCCCAGCATTTT
TRBD2 | TRBJ2-5 | TRBV28 | NA | CASSVGAGLAEETQYF | TGTGCCAGCAGTGTAGGAGCCGGACTAGCGGAAGAGACCCAGTACTTC
TRBD1 | TRBJ1-5 | TRBV2 | NA | CASSNTGDRGPQHF | TGTGCCAGCAGTAATACAGGGGATAGAGGGCCCCAGCATTTT
NA | TRBJ2-2 | TRBV5-1 | NA | CASSSLSSSAGELFF | TGCGCCAGCAGCTCTCTCTCCTCTAGCGCCGGGGAGCTGTTTTTT
NA | TRBJ1-1 | TRBV10-1 | NA | CASSVAGGCIGAFF | TGCGCCAGCAGTGTCGCCGGAGGTTGTATAGGAGCTTTCTTT
TRBD2 | TRBJ2-7 | TRBV7-2 | NA | CASSLEAGFSYEQYF | TGTGCCAGCAGCTTAGAAGCGGGATTCTCCTACGAGCAGTACTTC
NA | TRBJ2-5 | TRBV6-6 | NA | CATLGGETQYF | TGTGCCACCCTTGGGGGGGAGACCCAGTACTTC
NA | TRBJ2-2 | TRBV11-3 | NA | CASSLDLRFGTGELFF | TGTGCCAGCAGCTTAGATCTTAGATTTGGCACCGGGGAGCTGTTTTTT
NA | TRBJ1-2 | TRBV28 | NA | CASRSDNRALRGGYTF | TGTGCCAGCAGAAGCGATAACAGGGCGCTAAGGGGTGGCTACACCTTC
TRBD1 | TRBJ2-2 | TRBV28 | NA | CASSSFWTGGVTGELFF | TGTGCCAGCAGTTCCTTTTGGACAGGGGGGGTCACCGGGGAGCTGTTTTTT
NA | TRBJ1-1 | TRBV29-1 | NA | CSAQRQVNTEAFF | TGCAGCGCTCAAAGACAGGTCAACACTGAAGCTTTCTTT
TRBD2 | TRBJ2-7 | TRBV7-2 | NA | CASSPTSGRAVEQYF | TGTGCCAGCAGCCCCACTAGCGGGAGGGCGGTAGAGCAGTACTTC
TRBD1 | TRBJ1-2 | TRBV5-1 | NA | CASSLGRTGGFGYTF | TGCGCCAGCAGCTTGGGGAGGACAGGGGGCTTTGGCTACACCTTC
NA | TRBJ2-3 | TRBV24-1 | NA | CATSEGDSPDTQYF | TGTGCCACCAGTGAGGGGGACTCCCCGGATACGCAGTATTTT
NA | TRBJ2-1 | TRBV27 | few | CASSLSGGSSYNEQFF | TGTGCCAGCAGTTTATCAGGCGGAAGCTCCTACAATGAGCAGTTCTTC
NA | TRBJ1-5 | TRBV28 | NA | CASRDTGDSNQPQHF | TGTGCCAGCAGGGATACAGGTGACAGCAATCAGCCCCAGCATTTT
NA | TRBJ1-6 | TRBV5-1 | NA | CASSPDSNSPLHF | TGCGCCAGCAGCCCGGACAGCAATTCACCCCTCCACTTT
TRBD2 | TRBJ2-1 | TRBV10-3 | NA | CAISGGGGINEQFF | TGTGCCATCAGTGGGGGGGGAGGGATCAATGAGCAGTTCTTC
NA | TRBJ1-3 | TRBV7-2 | NA | CASSLESGAGNTIYF | TGTGCCAGCAGCTTAGAGTCAGGGGCTGGAAACACCATATATTTT
NA | TRBJ2-1 | TRBV2 | NA | CAGAEFDEQFF | TGTGCCGGAGCGGAGTTCGATGAGCAGTTCTTC
NA | TRBJ1-1 | TRBV4-1 | NA | CASSQDPQGKAFF | TGCGCCAGCAGCCAAGATCCACAGGGTAAGGCTTTCTTT
TRBD1 | TRBJ1-2 | TRBV7-2 | NA | CASSPRQGMGGYTF | TGTGCCAGCAGCCCCCGACAGGGAATGGGCGGCTACACCTTC
NA | TRBJ1-1 | TRBV12-3/TRBV12-4 | NA | CASSRGENTEAFF | TGTGCCAGCTCCCGGGGGGAGAACACTGAAGCTTTCTTT
TRBD2 | TRBJ2-5 | TRBV6-5 | NA | CASLPSGGSSVAQYF | TGTGCCAGCTTGCCTAGCGGGGGATCAAGCGTGGCCCAGTACTTC
TRBD2 | TRBJ2-3 | TRBV29-1 | NA | CSVVLAGGSTDTQYF | TGCAGCGTCGTTCTAGCGGGAGGGAGCACAGATACGCAGTATTTT
TRBD1 | TRBJ1-5 | TRBV28 | NA | CASSPGGQGANQPQHF | TGTGCCAGCTCCCCAGGGGGACAGGGGGCGAATCAGCCCCAGCATTTT
NA | TRBJ2-7 | TRBV6-1 | NA | CASSEAQGSPYEQYF | TGTGCCAGCAGTGAAGCCCAGGGTAGCCCCTACGAGCAGTACTTC
TRBD2 | TRBJ2-1 | TRBV15 | NA | CATSRGAGVLYNEQFF | TGTGCCACCAGCAGGGGAGCGGGAGTTCTCTACAATGAGCAGTTCTTC
NA | TRBJ1-2 | TRBV5-4 | NA | CASSLFADPLYGYTF | TGTGCCAGCAGCTTGTTCGCAGATCCCCTCTATGGCTACACCTTC
TRBD1 | TRBJ2-6 | TRBV19 | NA | CASSSRGLGSGANVLTF | TGTGCCAGTAGTTCGAGGGGGCTAGGCTCTGGGGCCAACGTCCTGACTTTC
NA | TRBJ1-5 | TRBV25-1 | NA | CASSETGANQPQHF | TGTGCCAGCAGTGAAACAGGAGCCAATCAGCCCCAGCATTTT
NA | TRBJ1-2 | TRBV7-2 | NA | CASSLAREAGYTF | TGTGCCAGCAGCTTAGCGCGCGAGGCTGGCTACACCTTC
TRBD1 | TRBJ1-2 | TRBV7-2 | few | CASSLDGTVVYGYTF | TGTGCCAGCAGCTTAGATGGGACAGTTGTCTATGGCTACACCTTC
TRBD2 | TRBJ2-7 | TRBV4-2 | NA | CASSQVRGGVYEQYF | TGTGCCAGCAGCCAAGTTCGCGGGGGAGTCTACGAGCAGTACTTC
TRBD1 | TRBJ2-5 | TRBV9 | NA | CASSVEGGWETQYF | TGTGCCAGCAGCGTAGAAGGGGGCTGGGAGACCCAGTACTTC
TRBD1 | TRBJ1-2 | TRBV28 | NA | CASSPRGLVSGYTF | TGTGCCAGCAGTCCCAGGGGGTTAGTGAGTGGCTACACCTTC
NA | TRBJ1-2 | TRBV30 | NA | CAWSTGGSGYTF | TGTGCCTGGAGTACGGGGGGCTCTGGCTACACCTTC
TRBD1 | TRBJ1-1 | TRBV7-9 | NA | CASSFTTGSGGAFF | TGTGCCAGCAGCTTTACGACAGGGAGTGGGGGAGCTTTCTTT
NA | TRBJ1-1 | TRBV19 | NA | CASSSAVNTEAFF | TGTGCCAGTAGTTCGGCGGTGAACACTGAAGCTTTCTTT